Following are 2 T cell receptor beta chains from one sample sequenced in a study of T-cell reconstitution after alpha-beta-depleted transplantation in children. Preparing the TCRbeta library involved the use of unique molecular identifiers. TCRdb re-called the PCR reads with MiXCR, one entry per CDR3 protein. Of around 70,000 distinct CDR3 sequences in the sample, 11% were seen once. The sequences come from PBMCs, collected before TCRalphabeta/CD19-depleted stem cell transplant. The receptors were sampled from a boy between 10 and 17 years old with acute myeloid leukemia, due to receive a stem cell transplant.

This clonotype was observed at least ten times. The genes are TRBV6-1 and TRBJ1-6; D gene unclear. In germline, CDR1 is MNHNS, CDR2 SASEGT. V lost 6 bases and J lost 3, with 15 bases in between. The CDR3 sequence is 16 residues long. The CDR3 region is CASSIQPNLYNSPLHF. In nucleotides, the CDR3 is TGTGCCAGCAGCATTCAGCCGAACCTCTATAATTCACCCCTCCACTTT.

This clonotype was seen at least ten times. The chain combines TRBV28 with TRBJ1-4, with TRBD1 matching over 9 bases. CDR3 length: 15 residues. The junction had 8 bases not matched to a gene; V was cut back by 4 bases and J by 8 bases. The germline gives CDR1 MDHEN, CDR2 SYDVKM. The CDR3 is CASSSPTGGLEKLFF. The CDR3 DNA reads TGTGCCAGCAGTTCCCCGACAGGGGGTTTGGAAAAACTGTTTTTT.